A single TCR beta chain is shown here with its context. Germline V lookup: CDR1 SGHRS, CDR2 YFSETQ. The CDR3 has 16 amino acids. The junction had 10 bases not matched to a gene; V was cut back by 4 bases and J by 4 bases. This entry is derived from a study of blood T cell repertoires in COVID-19. Study overall: Samples of COVID-19 (acute and convalescent) were obtained from the United States, Italy and Spain. The cDNA or gDNA used as material had been derived from T cells, B-cell-depleted T cells, or PBMCs.

Original handling: Nucleated cell counts were estimated from reference gene primer amplification. Method: immunoSEQ multiplex PCR; TCRdb's copy keeps in-frame clones and lacks some. V, J and clone size are taken as reported in that table, and D and trimming were inferred from the DNA itself. This sample has roughly 250,000 clones, with approximately 83% found just once. Material: PBMCs or T cells enriched from blood (not recorded which). This TCR derives from a woman in her 30s who had recovered from COVID-19. V and J are TRBV5-1 and TRBJ2-5; 10 nucleotides agree with TRBD2. The CDR3 DNA follows: TGCGCCAGCAGCAAGACGCTAGCGGGAGTCGGAGAGACCCAGTACTTC. Protein sequence: CASSKTLAGVGETQYF.